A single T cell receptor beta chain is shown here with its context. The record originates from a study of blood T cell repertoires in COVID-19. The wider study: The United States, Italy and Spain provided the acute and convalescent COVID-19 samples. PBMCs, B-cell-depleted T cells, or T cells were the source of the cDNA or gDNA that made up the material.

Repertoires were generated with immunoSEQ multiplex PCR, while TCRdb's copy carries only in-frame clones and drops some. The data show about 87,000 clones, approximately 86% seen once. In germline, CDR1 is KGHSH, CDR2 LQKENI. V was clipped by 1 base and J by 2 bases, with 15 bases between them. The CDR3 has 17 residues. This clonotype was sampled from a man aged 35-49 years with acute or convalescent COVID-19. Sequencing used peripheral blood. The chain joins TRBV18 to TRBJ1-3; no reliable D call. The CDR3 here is CASSPRVRGEAGNTIYF. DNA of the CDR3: TGTGCCAGCTCACCACGCGTACGGGGTGAAGCTGGAAACACCATATATTTT.